A selection of T cell receptor beta chains follows, all from one sample in a study of shared clonotypes between healthy human individuals. Clones were read by immunoSEQ multiplex PCR, and TCRdb kept only the in-frame ones, dropping some. The sample records about 2.2 million clones, over 85% being singletons. The sample comprised naive CD8+ T cells from PBMCs. The receptor set was obtained from a man younger than 30 in good health. Some clones in this sample may be carry-over from other donors' samples. Each CDR3 is given with its conserved first and last residue. The D gene is left open where the match is weak. Size values are once, few and many counts, or a class for expanded clones, and some rows have none.

>NA|NA|TRBJ1-1|TRBV5-5
TGTGCCAGCAGCTTGCTTACACCCAACACTGAAGCTTTCTTT
CASSLLTPNTEAFF
>NA|TRBD2|TRBJ2-1|TRBV10-3
TGTGCCATCACCCCTAGCGGGGTGTCCTACAATGAGCAGTTCTTC
CAITPSGVSYNEQFF
>NA|NA|TRBJ2-7|TRBV6-1
TGTGCCACCCTGACCTCCCGGGCGGGGGAGCAGTACTTC
CATLTSRAGEQYF
>NA|NA|TRBJ2-1|TRBV4-3
TGCGCCAGCAGCCAAGATGGAGGCGGACCCTACAATGAGCAGTTCTTC
CASSQDGGGPYNEQFF
>NA|NA|TRBJ2-3|TRBV27
TGTGCCAGCAGTTTCCATAGGTCAGATACGCAGTATTTT
CASSFHRSDTQYF
>NA|NA|TRBJ2-3|TRBV29-1
TGCAGCGGATACCCCCCGGGAGCAGATACGCAGTATTTT
CSGYPPGADTQYF
>once|NA|TRBJ2-7|TRBV28
TGTGCCAGCACCCCAACGGGGGTCTACTACGAGCAGTACTTC
CASTPTGVYYEQYF
>NA|NA|TRBJ2-7|TRBV19
TGTGCCAGTAGTCTCCGGGACAATTTCTACGAGCAGTACTTC
CASSLRDNFYEQYF
>NA|NA|TRBJ1-5|TRBV28
TGTGCCAGCAGTTTGGGAAATAGCAATCAGCCCCAGCATTTT
CASSLGNSNQPQHF
>NA|TRBD1|TRBJ1-1|TRBV10-1
TGCGCCAGCAGTGAGGGACAGGGGAAACAGAACACTGAAGCTTTCTTT
CASSEGQGKQNTEAFF
>NA|NA|TRBJ2-5|TRBV7-9
TGTGCCAGCAGCTTTGGGGATGGGACCCAGTACTTC
CASSFGDGTQYF
>once|TRBD2|TRBJ2-7|TRBV14
TGTGCCAGCAGCCACGGTCTAGCGGGAGGGCCCTACGAGCAGTACTTC
CASSHGLAGGPYEQYF
>NA|NA|TRBJ2-2|TRBV14
TGTGCCAGCAGCCCCTTTCGGGGCGGCGGGGAGCTGTTTTTT
CASSPFRGGGELFF
>NA|TRBD2|TRBJ2-3|TRBV7-6
TGTGCCAGCAGCCGGGGACTAATCGTCCCAGATACGCAGTATTTT
CASSRGLIVPDTQYF
>NA|TRBD1|TRBJ2-7|TRBV27
TGTGCCAGCAGTTTGTCGACAGGGGAATTTACCTACGAGCAGTACTTC
CASSLSTGEFTYEQYF
>NA|NA|TRBJ2-7|TRBV6-5
TGTGCCAGCAGTGAGAGACTAAACTACGAGCAGTACTTC
CASSERLNYEQYF
>few|NA|TRBJ1-2|TRBV27
TGTGCCAGCAGGGAGACAGTGCATCTTAACTATGGCTACACCTTC
CASRETVHLNYGYTF
>few|NA|TRBJ1-1|TRBV27
TGTGCCAGCAGTCCACAGGGTGGGAGCACTGAAGCTTTCTTT
CASSPQGGSTEAFF
>NA|NA|TRBJ2-7|TRBV4-1
TGCGCCAGCAGCCAGACCTCCTCCCGCGAGCAGTACTTC
CASSQTSSREQYF
>NA|TRBD1|TRBJ2-5|TRBV7-6
TGTGCCAGCAGCTTAGCGTTCACGGGACAGGGGATTGAGACCCAGTACTTC
CASSLAFTGQGIETQYF
>once|TRBD2|TRBJ2-5|TRBV12-5
TGTGCTAGTGGCGACCAGCGGGAGGGCCTAAGGGAGACCCAGTACTTC
CASGDQREGLRETQYF
>NA|TRBD2|TRBJ2-1|TRBV11-2
TGTGCCAGCAGCTTTGGGTTCGGGGGGAGGGCCTACAATGAGCAGTTCTTC
CASSFGFGGRAYNEQFF
>NA|TRBD1|TRBJ1-2|TRBV6-5
TGTGCCAGCGGGACAGGCGGGGGCTACACCTTC
CASGTGGGYTF
>NA|NA|TRBJ2-7|TRBV5-5
TGTGCCAGCAGCCGCGGACGTGACGAGCAGTACTTC
CASSRGRDEQYF
>NA|TRBD2|TRBJ2-3|TRBV10-3
TGTGCCATCAGTGAGGAGCGGGAGCCTCGGGATACGCAGTATTTT
CAISEEREPRDTQYF
>NA|NA|TRBJ2-3|TRBV13
TGTGCCAGCAGCCCCACCGGGACCCATTTGAGGGGCACAGATACGCAGTATTTT
CASSPTGTHLRGTDTQYF
>NA|NA|TRBJ2-5|TRBV7-6
TGTGCCAGCAGCCCCAGGCGGCGCCAAGAGACCCAGTACTTC
CASSPRRRQETQYF